This paragraph reports one T cell receptor (beta chain). The target antigen is unknown. The study drew its donors from healthy HIV-negative adults without recent acute infections or vaccinations. This record belongs to a study of shared clonotypes between healthy human individuals. Study-level findings and limits: Sequencing depth was predicted to influence how clonotypes are shared among donors.

At the deep level, the assay was run. Unsorted PBMCs provided DNA that was sequenced on ten immunoSEQ deep assay plates. TCRdb's copy holds only in-frame clones and misses some; the assay was immunoSEQ multiplex PCR. The sample lists roughly 490,000 clones, roughly 85% seen once, with approximately 12% in the top ten. The sequenced sample consisted of PBMCs. The sequence came from a woman aged 40 to 49 in good health. Some clones in this sample may be carry-over from other donors' samples.

CDR3 coding DNA: TGTGCCAGCAGTGATACGGGGCAGGGGAGGGCGGATACGCAGTATTTT. Its translation is CASSDTGQGRADTQYF. The chain has TRBV25-1 and TRBJ2-3, with D tentatively TRBD2 (7 bases). CDR3 length equals 16 residues. With 3 bases removed from V and 6 bases from J, the gap between germline ends came to 19 bases. Per the germline V gene, CDR1 is MGHDK and CDR2 is SYGVNS.